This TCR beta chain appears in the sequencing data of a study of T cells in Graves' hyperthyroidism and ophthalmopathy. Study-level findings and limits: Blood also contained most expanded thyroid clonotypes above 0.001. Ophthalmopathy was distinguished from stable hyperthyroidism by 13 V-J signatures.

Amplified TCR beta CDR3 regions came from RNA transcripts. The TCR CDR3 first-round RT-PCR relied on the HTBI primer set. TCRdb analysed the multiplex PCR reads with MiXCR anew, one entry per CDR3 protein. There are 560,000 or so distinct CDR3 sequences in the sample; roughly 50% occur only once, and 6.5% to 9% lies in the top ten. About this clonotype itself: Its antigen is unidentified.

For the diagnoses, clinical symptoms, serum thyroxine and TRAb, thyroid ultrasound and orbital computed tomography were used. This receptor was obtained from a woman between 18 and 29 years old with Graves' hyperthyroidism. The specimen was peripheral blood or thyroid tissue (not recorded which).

CDR3 sequence reads: CASSISRVRNDYEQYF. As DNA, the CDR3 is TGTGCCAGTAGTATTTCTAGGGTAAGGAACGACTACGAGCAGTACTTC. The chain couples TRBV19 to TRBJ2-7; no firm D call. This CDR3 comprises 16 residues. CDR1 is LNHDA, CDR2 SQIVND, per germline (reference sequence). Trimming shortened V by 3 bases and J by 3 bases, and 18 bases separated the two germline ends. Complete variable domain (other parts from reference TRBV19 and TRBJ2-7): DGGITQSPKYLFRKEGQNVTLSCEQNLNHDAMYWYRQDPGQGLRLIYYSQIVNDFQKGDIAEGYSVSREKKESFPLTVTSAQKNPTAFYLCASSISRVRNDYEQYFGPGTRLTVT.